A single sample is the source of the 2 T cell receptor beta chains below, sequenced in a study of radiotherapy plus CTLA-4 blockade in lung cancer. The table came from immunoSEQ multiplex PCR; TCRdb's copy has only in-frame clones and leaves some out. The data show tens of thousands of clones, over 65% seen once. The sequenced sample was peripheral blood, obtained from a patient treated with radiotherapy plus ipilimumab. The receptors stem from a human donor with non-small cell lung cancer who had stable disease on radiotherapy plus ipilimumab.

The chain recombines TRBV9 with TRBJ2-1, with a tentative D call TRBD2 (6 bases). CDR3 size: 15 residues. Germline CDR1 reads SGDLS; CDR2 reads YYNGEE. V was shortened by 3 bases and J by 6 bases, with 16 bases between the two germline ends. CDR3 DNA: TGTGCCAGCAGCGCCCCCTTGACCGGGAGCAATGAGCAGTTCTTC. Its protein is CASSAPLTGSNEQFF.

The chain employs TRBV6-6 and TRBJ1-1; tentative D call: TRBD1 (5 bases). Germline-derived CDR1 and CDR2 are MNHNY and SVGAGI (reference sequence). V lost 3 bases and J lost 4, with 6 bases in between. The CDR3 is 12 residues long. The chain's CDR3 is CASSYGATEAFF. CDR3 coding DNA: TGTGCCAGCAGTTATGGGGCCACTGAAGCTTTCTTT.